This T cell receptor (beta chain) is from a study of cytomegalovirus exposure and HLA in healthy donors. Trimming shortened V by 0 bases and J by 9 bases, and 9 bases separated the two germline ends. This CDR3 region has 13 residues. The V gene's germline CDR1 is LGHNA and CDR2 YSLEER. As to this clone: What it recognizes is unknown.

Vbeta (60) and Jbeta (13) primers were used in the PCR. Authors' data handling: Around 11 million shared chains were among around 80 million unique TCR beta chains counted in a later analysis. The method was immunoSEQ multiplex PCR; TCRdb's version includes in-frame clones alone and lacks a portion of them. V and J calls and clone size come straight from that table; D and trimming were deduced from the DNA. This sample has about 140,000 clones; approximately 83% occur once, and the top ten carry around 3%. Broader study findings: In a later analysis, about 17,000 TCR beta sequences were associated with HLA alleles at 0.05 false discovery rate.

This rearrangement joins TRBV4-3 to TRBJ2-1; TRBD2 might be the D (5 bases). The sample comprised PBMCs. The TCR originated in a male donor in good health and CMV-seronegative. This chain's CDR3 is CASSQDNGIEQFF. The CDR3 DNA reads as TGCGCCAGCAGCCAAGACAACGGGATTGAGCAGTTCTTC.